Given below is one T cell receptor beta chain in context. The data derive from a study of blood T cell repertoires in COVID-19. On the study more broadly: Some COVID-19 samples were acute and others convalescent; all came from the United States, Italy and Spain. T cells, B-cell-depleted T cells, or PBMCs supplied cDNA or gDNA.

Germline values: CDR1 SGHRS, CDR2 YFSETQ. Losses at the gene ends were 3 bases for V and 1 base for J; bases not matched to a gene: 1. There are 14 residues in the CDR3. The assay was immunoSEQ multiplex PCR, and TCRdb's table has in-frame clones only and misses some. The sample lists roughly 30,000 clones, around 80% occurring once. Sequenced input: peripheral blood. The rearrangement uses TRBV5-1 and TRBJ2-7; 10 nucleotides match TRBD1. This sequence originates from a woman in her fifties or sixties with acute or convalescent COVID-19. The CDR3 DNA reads TGCGCCAGCAGCTGGGGACAGGGGTCCTACGAGCAGTACTTC. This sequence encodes CASSWGQGSYEQYF. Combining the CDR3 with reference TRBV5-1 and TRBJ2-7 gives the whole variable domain KAGVTQTPRYLIKTRGQQVTLSCSPISGHRSVSWYQQTPGQGLQFLFEYFSETQRNKGNFPGRFSGRQFSNSRSEMNVSTLELGDSALYLCASSWGQGSYEQYFGPGTRLTVT.